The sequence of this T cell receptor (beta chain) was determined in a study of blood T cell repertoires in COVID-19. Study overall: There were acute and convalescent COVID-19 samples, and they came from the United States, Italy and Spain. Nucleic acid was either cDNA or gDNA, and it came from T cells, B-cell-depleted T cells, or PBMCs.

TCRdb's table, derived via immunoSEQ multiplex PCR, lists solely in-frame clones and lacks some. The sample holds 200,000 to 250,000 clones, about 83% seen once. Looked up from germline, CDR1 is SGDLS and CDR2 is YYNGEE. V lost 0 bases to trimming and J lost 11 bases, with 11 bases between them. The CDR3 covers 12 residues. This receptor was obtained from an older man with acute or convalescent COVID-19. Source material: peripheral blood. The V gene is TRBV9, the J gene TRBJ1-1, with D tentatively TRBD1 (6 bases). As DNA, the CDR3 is TGTGCCAGCAGCGTAGTCTCAGGGGCGGCTTTCTTT. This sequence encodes CASSVVSGAAFF.